The present TCR beta chain was sequenced within a study of low-dose radiotherapy and immunotherapy resistance in tumors (dated by TCRdb to 2022 to 2024). Regarding the study in general: Cohort 1 received 0.5 Gy per fraction every 2 weeks, with a prescribed total PTV dose of 6.5 Gy. Patients were given nivolumab as a 240 mg flat dose every two weeks and ipilimumab at 1 mg/kg every six weeks, with both drugs delivered intravenously. The trial did not randomize participants into treatment groups. Every two weeks, patients got intravenous cyclophosphamide at 200 mg/m2, given one day ahead of each radiation and immunotherapy administration. Eight patients were included in the translational analysis, namely three from the first dose cohort plus the first five from the second dose cohort. Cohort 2 received 1 Gy per fraction every two weeks, with a total of 13 Gy over 26 weeks. Starting on cycle 1 day 1, patients took 300 mg of aspirin by mouth once a day for four cycles.

Deletion took 2 bases off V and 9 bases off J, with a span of 5 bases between the germline ends. The CDR3 measures 12 amino acids from cysteine to phenylalanine. This entry keeps only the CDR3 DNA: 36 bases, framed from base 1. Looking up the germline V gene yields CDR1 MNHEY and CDR2 SVGAGI. This clonotype was seen ten or more times. Its binding antigen is unknown. No per-base quality is available; no much larger clone lies one base away. This sample's time point label indicates: before trial treatment. The donors took part in RACIN, a single-arm, phase I, dose-escalation trial that combined nivolumab, ipilimumab, aspirin, low-dose cyclophosphamide and low-dose radiotherapy. Patients were eligible if they had advanced solid tumors that were TIL-negative. These reads were obtained on an Illumina HiSeq 2500. Superscript III and a set of TRAV- and TRBV-specific primers were used to synthesize first-strand cDNA, so that both TCRalpha and TCRbeta chains were covered. TCRs were amplified with Phusion for about 21 PCR cycles, with a constant-region primer paired with the adapter attached to the V primers. Isolated mRNA was amplified with the MessageAmp II aRNA Amplification Kit, using a roughly 17-hour in vitro transcription at 37°C. The Dynabeads mRNA DIRECT Purification Kit was used to isolate mRNA for TCR sequencing. A second roughly 25-cycle Phusion PCR added indexed Illumina adapters, and products were purified with AMPure XP beads. The original methods were these. Using custom Perl scripts, TCR sequences encoding the same protein were pooled, out-of-frame sequences were removed, and the abundance of each clonotype was computed. The analysis excluded TCR sequences that were supported by just one read. Among the metrics used to describe the repertoires were Shannon entropy, Gini index, clonality, richness, and the frequency of TCRs shared between repertoires. TCRdb trimmed the raw reads at Q25, called clones with MiXCR and kept productive beta chains. Every entry covers one CDR3 protein and lists the most common genes and DNA from its rows. The V and J calls and clone size come from TCRdb's table, not from the authors' own analysis. For this sample there are 60,000 to 75,000 distinct CDR3 sequences; about a quarter appear just once. Jointly, the top ten make up about 6.6% of the sample.

Source: PBMCs, taken before treatment. The clonotype was recovered from a male donor with rectosigmoid adenocarcinoma. The chain was built from TRBV6-5 and TRBJ1-6; the D gene assignment is ambiguous. Here is the DNA: TGTGCCAGCAGTTACGGAGGTTCACCCCTCCACTTT. Translation gives CASSYGGSPLHF.